This T cell receptor (beta chain) derives from a study of cytomegalovirus exposure and HLA in healthy donors. Regarding the study as a whole: The investigators catalogued 150 or so TCR beta chains as cytomegalovirus-associated. Within the approximately 130 validation repertoires, first-cohort TCR clusters tended to co-occur, according to a later analysis. TCR sequences were mostly rare, though some public TCRs occurred in many donors.

In regard to this clone: Its antigen is as yet unknown.

Using immunoSEQ multiplex PCR, the repertoire was profiled, and TCRdb retains in-frame clones only, with some absent. The sample includes tens of thousands of clones, about 94% of them seen just once. The CDR3 has 16 amino acids. The germline V gene has CDR1 SQVTM and CDR2 ANQGSEA. Germline trimming cut 0 bases from V and 4 bases from J; bases unmatched to any gene: 10. Separate from the roughly 700-subject first cohort was the approximately 130-subject validation cohort, to which the donors belonged. The chain is built from TRBV29-1 and TRBJ2-7, with 9 bases fitting TRBD1. Input material: PBMCs. The receptor's source is a young man in good health and CMV-seropositive. CDR3 loop: CSVEERETGGGYEQYF. For the CDR3, the DNA is TGCAGCGTTGAAGAGAGGGAGACAGGGGGTGGATACGAGCAGTACTTC.